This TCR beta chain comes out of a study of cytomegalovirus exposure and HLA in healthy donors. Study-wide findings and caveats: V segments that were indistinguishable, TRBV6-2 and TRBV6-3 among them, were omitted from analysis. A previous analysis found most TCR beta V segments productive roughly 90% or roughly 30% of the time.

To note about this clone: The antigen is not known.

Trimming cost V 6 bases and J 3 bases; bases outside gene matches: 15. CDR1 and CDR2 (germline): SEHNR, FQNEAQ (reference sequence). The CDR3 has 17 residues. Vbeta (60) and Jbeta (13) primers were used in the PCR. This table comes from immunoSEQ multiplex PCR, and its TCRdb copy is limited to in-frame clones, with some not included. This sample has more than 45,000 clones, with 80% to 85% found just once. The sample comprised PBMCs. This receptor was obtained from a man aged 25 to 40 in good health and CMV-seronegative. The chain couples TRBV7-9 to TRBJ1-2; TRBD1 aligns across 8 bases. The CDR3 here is CASRSNLGAGGDYGYTF. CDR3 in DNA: TGTGCCAGCAGAAGCAATTTAGGGGCAGGGGGCGACTATGGCTACACCTTC.